This is a list of T cell receptor beta chains from one sample in a study of T-cell reconstitution after alpha-beta-depleted transplantation in children. Using its own MiXCR run on the PCR reads, TCRdb lists one record per CDR3 protein. The table includes about 27,000 distinct CDR3 sequences, 5.5% to 7.5% detected once. The sample here was PBMCs, mostly from graft donor cells, taken 180 days after TCRalphabeta/CD19-depleted stem cell transplant. The receptors derive from a male patient between 5 and 17 years old who had a stem cell transplant for acute myeloid leukemia, so the T cells may come from the graft donor. Each CDR3 is given with its conserved first and last residue. Fields, in order: V gene, D gene, clone size, J gene, CDR3 DNA, CDR3 protein. The D gene is left open where the match is weak. The size of a clone is reported for some rows only, either as once, few or many, or as a class for expanded clones.

TRBV7-3,TRBD2,many,TRBJ2-1,TGTGCCAGCAGCTTAACGCGACTAGCGGGAGGATACAATGAGCAGTTCTTC,CASSLTRLAGGYNEQFF
TRBV7-9,NA,large,TRBJ2-2,TGTGCCAGCAGCCCGTTAGACTACACCGGGGAGCTGTTTTTT,CASSPLDYTGELFF
TRBV3-1,NA,many,TRBJ2-1,TGTGCCAGCAGCCAAGAAGGGGTAGATGAGCAGTTCTTC,CASSQEGVDEQFF
TRBV7-9,TRBD2,medium-sized,TRBJ2-3,TGTGCAGCTGGACTAGCGGGCGCAGATACGCAGTATTTT,CAAGLAGADTQYF
TRBV15,NA,many,TRBJ1-1,TGTGCCACCCGGACAGACGGTTACACTGAAGCTTTCTTT,CATRTDGYTEAFF
TRBV5-1,NA,many,TRBJ2-3,TGCGCCAGCAGCTTGGCTTTGAGGGATACGCAGTATTTT,CASSLALRDTQYF
TRBV10-2,TRBD2,many,TRBJ2-1,TGCGCCAGCACTAATGTAGCGGGAGGCTCCTACAATGAGCAGTTCTTC,CASTNVAGGSYNEQFF
TRBV4-2,TRBD2,many,TRBJ2-3,TGTGCCAGCAGCCAAGCTGTAGCGGGAGGGCTTGAAGATACGCAGTATTTT,CASSQAVAGGLEDTQYF
TRBV10-3,NA,many,TRBJ1-2,TGTGCCATCAGTGAAGGGGTGTGGGGCTACACCTTC,CAISEGVWGYTF
TRBV9,TRBD2,many,TRBJ2-5,TGTGCCAGCAGCCCTAGCGGGAGGGCGGGGGAGACCCAGTACTTC,CASSPSGRAGETQYF
TRBV7-2,NA,many,TRBJ2-3,TGTGCCAGCAGCGGACAGACCTCTAGCACAGATACGCAGTATTTT,CASSGQTSSTDTQYF
TRBV20-1,NA,many,TRBJ2-1,TGCAGTGCCGACCAACCTTACAATGAGCAGTTCTTC,CSADQPYNEQFF
TRBV7-7,TRBD1,many,TRBJ2-5,TGTGCTAGCAGCTTGGAGGGACAGGGGCAAGAGACCCAGTACTTC,CASSLEGQGQETQYF
TRBV29-1,TRBD2,many,TRBJ2-3,TGCAGCGTTGAGAGCGGGAGTGGGGCAGATACGCAGTATTTT,CSVESGSGADTQYF
TRBV7-2,TRBD1,NA,TRBJ1-4,TGTGCCAGCAGCTTATACAGGGGGGGAAAACTGTTTTTT,CASSLYRGGKLFF
TRBV6-1,TRBD1,many,TRBJ2-2,TGTGCCAGCAGCCCGGGGCAGGGGGCGGCCGGGGAGCTGTTTTTT,CASSPGQGAAGELFF
TRBV5-8,NA,many,TRBJ2-4,TGTGCCAGCAGCTTCTCAGGAGTTGCTCTACAAAACATTCAGTACTTC,CASSFSGVALQNIQYF
TRBV5-4,NA,many,TRBJ2-1,TGTGCCAGCAGCCGTTCGGTTTACAATGAGCAGTTCTTC,CASSRSVYNEQFF
TRBV6-6,TRBD2,many,TRBJ2-2,TGTGCCAGCAGTTACGGGACTAGCGCCCTACCCACCGGGGAGCTGTTTTTT,CASSYGTSALPTGELFF
TRBV28,TRBD1,many,TRBJ1-1,TGTGCCAGCAGCGCAGGGGGCGCGGGCGTCAACACTGAAGCTTTCTTT,CASSAGGAGVNTEAFF
TRBV6-2/TRBV6-3,NA,many,TRBJ2-7,TGTGCCAGCTCGGGTGTTCACGGCGAGCAGTACTTC,CASSGVHGEQYF
TRBV6-2/TRBV6-3,TRBD2,many,TRBJ2-1,TGTGCCAGCAGTTGGGTAGGGGCTAGCGGGGGGAATGAGCAGTTCTTC,CASSWVGASGGNEQFF
TRBV5-1,NA,many,TRBJ1-6,TGCGCCAGCAGCCCGTTACCCGGGACTCGGGGCGGGGATTCACCCCTCCACTTT,CASSPLPGTRGGDSPLHF
TRBV20-1,NA,many,TRBJ1-4,TGCAGTGCTAGAGTTCCAGGGGCCGGTAATGAAAAACTGTTTTTT,CSARVPGAGNEKLFF
TRBV6-5,NA,many,TRBJ2-7,TGTGCCAGCAGCAATCGGGGGACCCTCTCTCTCGAGCAGTACTTC,CASSNRGTLSLEQYF
TRBV7-8,TRBD1,many,TRBJ2-7,TGTGCCAGCAGCCCGTACACCGGGACAGAAGGCTACGAGCAGTACTTC,CASSPYTGTEGYEQYF
TRBV19,NA,NA,TRBJ2-1,TGTGCCAGTAGCATTTCGTCCAAATACAATGAGCAGTTCTTC,CASSISSKYNEQFF
TRBV3-1,TRBD2,many,TRBJ2-2,TGTGCCAGCAGCCAAGGGCTAGCGGGGGGCGCCCGGGAGCTGTTTTTT,CASSQGLAGGARELFF
TRBV20-1,NA,many,TRBJ1-1,TGCAGTGCCCTAGCGGGGGTGAACACTGAAGCTTTCTTT,CSALAGVNTEAFF
TRBV19,NA,many,TRBJ1-2,TGTGCCAGTCTAAGGACGGAGAGGGGCTACACCTTC,CASLRTERGYTF
TRBV29-1,TRBD2,many,TRBJ2-1,TGCAGCGTCCGTAGCGGGATGGACAATGAGCAGTTCTTC,CSVRSGMDNEQFF
TRBV5-4,TRBD2,many,TRBJ2-7,TGTGCCAGCAGCTTCCTAGCGGGAGGGGGGGTCTCCTACGAGCAGTACTTC,CASSFLAGGGVSYEQYF
TRBV13,NA,many,TRBJ1-3,TGTGCCAGCAGCTTAGGGGAAACTGGAAACACCATATATTTT,CASSLGETGNTIYF
TRBV6-2/TRBV6-3,NA,many,TRBJ2-5,TGTGCCAGCAGTAGGGGACCCCAAGAGACCCAGTACTTC,CASSRGPQETQYF
TRBV7-9,TRBD1,many,TRBJ2-7,TGTGCCAGCAGCACCGACAGGGGTGAAGGGGGCCGCTACGAGCAGTACTTC,CASSTDRGEGGRYEQYF
TRBV4-2,NA,many,TRBJ2-1,TGTGCCAGCAGCCAACCTGGGGGGCCCCCCTACAATGAGCAGTTCTTC,CASSQPGGPPYNEQFF
TRBV6-5,TRBD2,many,TRBJ2-3,TGTGCCAGCAGTCGATTAGCGGGGGGTACTACCGAAGCAGATACGCAGTATTTT,CASSRLAGGTTEADTQYF
TRBV5-1,NA,medium-sized,TRBJ1-2,TGCGCCAGCAGCTTGGAGGGGACGCAGTATGGCTACACCTTC,CASSLEGTQYGYTF
TRBV11-1,NA,few,TRBJ2-1,TGTGCCAGCAGCTTGGGACGGTGGGGGGAGTACAATGAGCAGTTCTTC,CASSLGRWGEYNEQFF
TRBV7-2,TRBD2,many,TRBJ2-7,TGTGCCAGCAGCTTAACAGCGGGAGGCTACGAGCAGTACTTC,CASSLTAGGYEQYF
TRBV7-2,TRBD1,many,TRBJ1-3,TGTGCCAGCAGGTTCGACAGGGGCAGAAACACCATATATTTT,CASRFDRGRNTIYF
TRBV5-1,NA,many,TRBJ1-5,TGCGCCAGCAGCCGGGACATATATCAGCCCCAGCATTTT,CASSRDIYQPQHF
TRBV19,TRBD2,many,TRBJ2-1,TGTGCCAGTAGGCTAGCGGGAGTTGCCTACAATGAGCAGTTCTTC,CASRLAGVAYNEQFF
TRBV12-3/TRBV12-4,NA,many,TRBJ1-2,TGTGCCAGCAGTTTTCCCGCGGCAGGGGACTATGGCTACACCTTC,CASSFPAAGDYGYTF
TRBV11-2,NA,many,TRBJ2-5,TGTGCCAGCAGCTTAGAGGTCAGGAGAGGGGAGACCCAGTACTTC,CASSLEVRRGETQYF
TRBV20-1,TRBD1,many,TRBJ2-7,TGCAGTGCTACCCGGACAGGGCGAGAGCAGTACTTC,CSATRTGREQYF
TRBV19,TRBD2,many,TRBJ2-1,TGTGCCAGTAGTGCCGGACTAGCGGGAACCCTGAATGAGCAGTTCTTC,CASSAGLAGTLNEQFF
TRBV5-6,NA,NA,TRBJ2-1,TGTGACAGCAGCCCACGACTCCTAAATGAGCAGCTCTTC,CDSSPRLLNEQLF
TRBV27,TRBD2,many,TRBJ2-1,TGTGCCAGCAGTAAGGGACTAGCGGGGAAGGTTGAGCAGTTCTTC,CASSKGLAGKVEQFF
TRBV12-3/TRBV12-4,TRBD2,many,TRBJ2-7,TGTGCCAGCAGGACTAGCGGGAAGGCGTCCTACGAGCAGTACTTC,CASRTSGKASYEQYF
TRBV9,TRBD1,many,TRBJ1-1,TGTGCCAGCAGCGGCGGACAGGGGAACACTGAAGCTTTCTTT,CASSGGQGNTEAFF
TRBV5-4,TRBD2,NA,TRBJ2-2,TGTGCCAGCAGCTTGGAGCTAGCGGGAGGGTTGAACGGGGAGCTGTTTTTT,CASSLELAGGLNGELFF
TRBV6-2/TRBV6-3,TRBD2,many,TRBJ2-1,TGTGCCAGCAGTTACTCCCATGAGCGGGAGTCCCAGGGTAGTGAGCAGTTCTTC,CASSYSHERESQGSEQFF
TRBV5-6,NA,NA,TRBJ1-5,TGTGCCAGCAGCCCGCGGCAGAATCAGCCCCAGCATTTT,CASSPRQNQPQHF